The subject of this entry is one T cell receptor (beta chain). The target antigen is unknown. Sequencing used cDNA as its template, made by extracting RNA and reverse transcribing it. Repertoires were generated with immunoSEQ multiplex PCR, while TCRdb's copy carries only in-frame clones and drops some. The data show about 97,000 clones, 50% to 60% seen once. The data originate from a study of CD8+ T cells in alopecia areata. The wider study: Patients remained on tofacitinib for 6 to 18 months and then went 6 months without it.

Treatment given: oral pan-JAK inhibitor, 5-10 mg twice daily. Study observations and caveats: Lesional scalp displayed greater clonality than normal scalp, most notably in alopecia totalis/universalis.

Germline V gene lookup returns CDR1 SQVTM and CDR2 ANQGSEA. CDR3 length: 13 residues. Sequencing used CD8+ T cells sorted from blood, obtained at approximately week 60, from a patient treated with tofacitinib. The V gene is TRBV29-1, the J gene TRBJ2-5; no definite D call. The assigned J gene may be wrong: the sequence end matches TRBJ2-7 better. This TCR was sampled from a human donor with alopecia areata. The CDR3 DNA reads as TGCAGCGTTGAATTCCTAGAGACCGACGAGCAGTACTTC. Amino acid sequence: CSVEFLETDEQYF.